The rows below give T cell receptor beta chains drawn from one sample of a study of blood T cell repertoires in COVID-19. The assay was immunoSEQ multiplex PCR, and TCRdb's table has in-frame clones only and misses some. The table has around 99,000 clones, over 65% seen once. Sequenced material: peripheral blood. The receptors were gathered from a woman aged 55-69 years with acute or convalescent COVID-19. Each CDR3 is given with its conserved first and last residue. The D gene is left open where the match is weak. Rows may omit the clone size; those that give it use once, few, many or a size class.

V gene: TRBV7-2; clone size: -; D gene: TRBD1; J gene: TRBJ1-2; CDR3 protein: CASSSGTGEVGYTF; CDR3 DNA: TGTGCCAGCAGCTCCGGGACAGGGGAGGTTGGCTACACCTTC
V gene: TRBV27; clone size: -; D gene: TRBD2; J gene: TRBJ2-1; CDR3 protein: CASGLAVEQFF; CDR3 DNA: TGTGCCTCGGGACTAGCGGTTGAGCAGTTCTTC
V gene: TRBV2; clone size: once; D gene: -; J gene: TRBJ1-1; CDR3 protein: CASSALTGLTEAFF; CDR3 DNA: TGTGCCAGCAGTGCTCTCACAGGCCTAACTGAAGCTTTCTTT
V gene: TRBV28; clone size: -; D gene: -; J gene: TRBJ1-1; CDR3 protein: CASSMRQFIMNTEAFF; CDR3 DNA: TGTGCCAGCAGTATGAGACAGTTTATTATGAACACTGAAGCTTTCTTT
V gene: TRBV28; clone size: -; D gene: TRBD1; J gene: TRBJ2-7; CDR3 protein: CASSLGLSGTVASYEQYF; CDR3 DNA: TGTGCCAGCAGTTTAGGCCTCTCGGGGACAGTAGCCTCCTACGAGCAGTACTTC
V gene: TRBV28; clone size: -; D gene: -; J gene: TRBJ1-5; CDR3 protein: CASSLGGGINSNQPQHF; CDR3 DNA: TGTGCCAGCAGTTTAGGGGGGGGGATTAATAGCAATCAGCCCCAGCATTTT
V gene: TRBV5-6; clone size: few; D gene: TRBD2; J gene: TRBJ2-7; CDR3 protein: CASSLGGGAVYEQYF; CDR3 DNA: TGTGCCAGCAGCTTGGGCGGGGGGGCGGTCTACGAGCAGTACTTC
V gene: TRBV30; clone size: -; D gene: TRBD2; J gene: TRBJ2-5; CDR3 protein: CAWKASGETQYF; CDR3 DNA: TGTGCCTGGAAGGCTAGCGGAGAGACCCAGTACTTC
V gene: TRBV18; clone size: -; D gene: TRBD1; J gene: TRBJ1-1; CDR3 protein: CASSQPGTGVFTEAFF; CDR3 DNA: TGTGCCAGCTCGCAACCCGGGACAGGCGTGTTCACTGAAGCTTTCTTT
V gene: TRBV29-1; clone size: -; D gene: TRBD2; J gene: TRBJ2-3; CDR3 protein: CSVVGTRGADTQYF; CDR3 DNA: TGCAGCGTTGTGGGGACTAGAGGGGCAGATACGCAGTATTTT
V gene: TRBV19; clone size: -; D gene: -; J gene: TRBJ1-6; CDR3 protein: CASSLGGGVSSPLHF; CDR3 DNA: TGTGCCAGTAGTTTGGGCGGAGGAGTAAGCTCACCCCTCCACTTT
V gene: TRBV3-1/TRBV3-2; clone size: -; D gene: -; J gene: TRBJ1-1; CDR3 protein: CASSHLQSNTEAFF; CDR3 DNA: TGTGCCAGCAGCCACCTACAGTCGAACACTGAAGCTTTCTTT
V gene: TRBV6-1; clone size: -; D gene: TRBD1; J gene: TRBJ2-7; CDR3 protein: CASTPRQGPSEQYF; CDR3 DNA: TGTGCCAGCACCCCTCGACAGGGTCCGTCCGAGCAGTACTTC
V gene: TRBV6-5; clone size: -; D gene: TRBD1; J gene: TRBJ2-7; CDR3 protein: CASSYATGTGLGEQYF; CDR3 DNA: TGTGCCAGCAGTTACGCCACCGGGACAGGGCTTGGCGAGCAGTACTTC
V gene: TRBV5-5; clone size: -; D gene: TRBD1; J gene: TRBJ2-2; CDR3 protein: CASSTLAGGDTGELFF; CDR3 DNA: TGTGCCAGCAGCACCTTGGCAGGGGGCGACACCGGGGAGCTGTTTTTT
V gene: TRBV10-1; clone size: few; D gene: -; J gene: TRBJ1-1; CDR3 protein: CAREMEAFF; CDR3 DNA: TGCGCCCGAGAAATGGAAGCTTTCTTT
V gene: TRBV27; clone size: -; D gene: TRBD1; J gene: TRBJ2-3; CDR3 protein: CASSPGQITDTQYF; CDR3 DNA: TGTGCCAGCAGTCCGGGACAGATCACAGATACGCAGTATTTT
V gene: TRBV6-5; clone size: -; D gene: TRBD1; J gene: TRBJ1-6; CDR3 protein: CASSSRDRVNSPLHF; CDR3 DNA: TGTGCCAGCAGTTCCCGGGACAGGGTGAATTCACCCCTCCACTTT
V gene: TRBV12-3/TRBV12-4; clone size: once; D gene: -; J gene: TRBJ1-1; CDR3 protein: CASSVGVGTEAFF; CDR3 DNA: TGTGCCAGCAGTGTCGGGGTGGGCACTGAAGCTTTCTTT
V gene: TRBV7-3; clone size: -; D gene: -; J gene: TRBJ1-6; CDR3 protein: CASSLDAGSPLHF; CDR3 DNA: TGTGCCAGCAGCTTAGATGCGGGGTCACCCCTCCACTTT
V gene: TRBV5-1; clone size: -; D gene: -; J gene: TRBJ1-1; CDR3 protein: CASRWTTEAFF; CDR3 DNA: TGCGCCAGCAGGTGGACAACTGAAGCTTTCTTT
V gene: TRBV29-1; clone size: -; D gene: -; J gene: TRBJ1-1; CDR3 protein: CSVPGSIGAFF; CDR3 DNA: TGCAGCGTACCGGGGTCCATTGGAGCTTTCTTT
V gene: TRBV19; clone size: once; D gene: -; J gene: TRBJ2-7; CDR3 protein: CASSRDKAYEQYF; CDR3 DNA: TGTGCCAGTAGTAGGGACAAAGCCTACGAGCAGTACTTC
V gene: TRBV29-1; clone size: -; D gene: -; J gene: TRBJ1-1; CDR3 protein: CSVGGGANTEAFF; CDR3 DNA: TGCAGCGTTGGGGGAGGAGCGAACACTGAAGCTTTCTTT
V gene: TRBV24-1; clone size: few; D gene: TRBD1; J gene: TRBJ1-3; CDR3 protein: CATSETGTGTRKYF; CDR3 DNA: TGTGCCACCAGTGAAACCGGGACAGGGACGAGAAAATATTTT
V gene: TRBV7-8; clone size: -; D gene: TRBD2; J gene: TRBJ2-1; CDR3 protein: CASSPRRASGSSEQFF; CDR3 DNA: TGTGCCAGCAGCCCACGTCGGGCTAGCGGGAGCAGTGAGCAGTTCTTC
V gene: TRBV6-5; clone size: -; D gene: -; J gene: TRBJ2-1; CDR3 protein: CASTRDSYNEQFF; CDR3 DNA: TGTGCCAGCACCCGGGACTCCTACAATGAGCAGTTCTTC
V gene: TRBV2; clone size: -; D gene: -; J gene: TRBJ1-1; CDR3 protein: CASSLGAGGAFF; CDR3 DNA: TGTGCCAGCAGCCTCGGTGCGGGAGGAGCTTTCTTT
V gene: TRBV19; clone size: -; D gene: TRBD1; J gene: TRBJ1-1; CDR3 protein: CASQGARNKNTEAFF; CDR3 DNA: TGTGCCAGTCAGGGGGCGCGTAATAAGAACACTGAAGCTTTCTTT
V gene: TRBV28; clone size: -; D gene: -; J gene: TRBJ1-2; CDR3 protein: CASRGRGAHHGYTF; CDR3 DNA: TGTGCCAGCAGGGGTCGGGGAGCTCATCATGGCTACACCTTC
V gene: TRBV5-1; clone size: -; D gene: -; J gene: TRBJ2-1; CDR3 protein: CASSPAGVTDEQFF; CDR3 DNA: TGCGCCAGCAGCCCGGCCGGGGTTACCGATGAGCAGTTCTTC
V gene: TRBV29-1; clone size: -; D gene: -; J gene: TRBJ2-4; CDR3 protein: CSAGDGGDNIQYF; CDR3 DNA: TGCAGCGCGGGGGACGGCGGGGATAACATTCAGTACTTC
V gene: TRBV6-1; clone size: -; D gene: TRBD1; J gene: TRBJ1-3; CDR3 protein: CASSELDRIAGNTIYF; CDR3 DNA: TGTGCCAGCAGTGAATTGGACAGGATTGCTGGAAACACCATATATTTT
V gene: TRBV5-4; clone size: -; D gene: -; J gene: TRBJ2-1; CDR3 protein: CASSSRASYNEQFF; CDR3 DNA: TGTGCCAGCAGCTCGCGGGCGTCTTACAATGAGCAGTTCTTC
V gene: TRBV18; clone size: -; D gene: TRBD2; J gene: TRBJ2-3; CDR3 protein: CASSPPLAAGTDTQYF; CDR3 DNA: TGTGCCAGCTCACCACCCCTAGCGGCTGGCACAGATACGCAGTATTTT
V gene: TRBV28; clone size: -; D gene: TRBD1; J gene: TRBJ1-2; CDR3 protein: CASNPPALGTGIYGYTF; CDR3 DNA: TGTGCCAGCAATCCACCTGCCCTCGGGACAGGGATCTATGGCTACACCTTC
V gene: TRBV6-6; clone size: -; D gene: -; J gene: TRBJ1-1; CDR3 protein: CASSPQGDSGAFF; CDR3 DNA: TGTGCCAGCAGTCCCCAAGGGGATAGTGGAGCTTTCTTT
V gene: TRBV29-1; clone size: -; D gene: TRBD2; J gene: TRBJ2-1; CDR3 protein: CSVVGGRAMDEQFF; CDR3 DNA: TGCAGCGTTGTCGGGGGGAGGGCCATGGATGAGCAGTTCTTC
V gene: TRBV19; clone size: -; D gene: TRBD1; J gene: TRBJ1-5; CDR3 protein: CASSIGQVNNQPQHF; CDR3 DNA: TGTGCCAGTAGTATCGGACAGGTGAACAATCAGCCCCAGCATTTT
V gene: TRBV5-1; clone size: -; D gene: TRBD1; J gene: TRBJ1-1; CDR3 protein: CASSHGTVNTEAFF; CDR3 DNA: TGCGCCAGCAGCCATGGGACAGTGAACACTGAAGCTTTCTTT
V gene: TRBV27; clone size: once; D gene: -; J gene: TRBJ2-7; CDR3 protein: CASSLTGNYEQYF; CDR3 DNA: TGTGCCAGCAGTCTAACAGGTAACTACGAGCAGTACTTC
V gene: TRBV9; clone size: -; D gene: TRBD2; J gene: TRBJ2-3; CDR3 protein: CASSVRGSTDTQYF; CDR3 DNA: TGTGCCAGCAGCGTGCGGGGGAGCACAGATACGCAGTATTTT
V gene: TRBV28; clone size: -; D gene: TRBD1; J gene: TRBJ2-1; CDR3 protein: CASSFAGQGGYNEQFF; CDR3 DNA: TGTGCCAGCAGTTTCGCCGGACAGGGGGGCTACAATGAGCAGTTCTTC
V gene: TRBV9; clone size: -; D gene: -; J gene: TRBJ1-1; CDR3 protein: CASSTDTTEAFF; CDR3 DNA: TGTGCCAGCAGCACAGACACGACGGAAGCTTTCTTT
V gene: TRBV10-3; clone size: -; D gene: TRBD2; J gene: TRBJ2-1; CDR3 protein: CAIRPGTSNEQFF; CDR3 DNA: TGTGCCATCAGGCCCGGGACTAGCAATGAGCAGTTCTTC
V gene: TRBV19; clone size: -; D gene: TRBD1; J gene: TRBJ1-2; CDR3 protein: CASSIGRGQDGYTF; CDR3 DNA: TGTGCCAGTAGTATAGGCAGGGGGCAGGATGGCTACACCTTC